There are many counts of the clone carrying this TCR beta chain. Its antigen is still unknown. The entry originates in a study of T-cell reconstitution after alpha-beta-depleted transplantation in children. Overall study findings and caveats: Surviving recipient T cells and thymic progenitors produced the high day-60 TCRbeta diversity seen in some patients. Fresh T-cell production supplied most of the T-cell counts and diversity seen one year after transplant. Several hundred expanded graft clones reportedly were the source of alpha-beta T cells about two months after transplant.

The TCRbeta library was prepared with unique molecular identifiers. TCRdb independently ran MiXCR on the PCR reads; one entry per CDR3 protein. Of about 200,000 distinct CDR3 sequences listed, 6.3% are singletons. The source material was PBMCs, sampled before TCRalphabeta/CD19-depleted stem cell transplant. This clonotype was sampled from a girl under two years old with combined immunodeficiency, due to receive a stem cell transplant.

CDR3 loop: CASSASEAIYEQYF. CDR3 DNA: TGTGCCAGCAGTGCATCAGAGGCTATTTACGAGCAGTACTTC. This sequence joins TRBV12-3 or TRBV12-4 and TRBJ2-7; D gene unclear. The V end lost 5 bases, the J end lost 4 bases, and 15 bases lay between the germline ends. This CDR3 contains 14 residues.